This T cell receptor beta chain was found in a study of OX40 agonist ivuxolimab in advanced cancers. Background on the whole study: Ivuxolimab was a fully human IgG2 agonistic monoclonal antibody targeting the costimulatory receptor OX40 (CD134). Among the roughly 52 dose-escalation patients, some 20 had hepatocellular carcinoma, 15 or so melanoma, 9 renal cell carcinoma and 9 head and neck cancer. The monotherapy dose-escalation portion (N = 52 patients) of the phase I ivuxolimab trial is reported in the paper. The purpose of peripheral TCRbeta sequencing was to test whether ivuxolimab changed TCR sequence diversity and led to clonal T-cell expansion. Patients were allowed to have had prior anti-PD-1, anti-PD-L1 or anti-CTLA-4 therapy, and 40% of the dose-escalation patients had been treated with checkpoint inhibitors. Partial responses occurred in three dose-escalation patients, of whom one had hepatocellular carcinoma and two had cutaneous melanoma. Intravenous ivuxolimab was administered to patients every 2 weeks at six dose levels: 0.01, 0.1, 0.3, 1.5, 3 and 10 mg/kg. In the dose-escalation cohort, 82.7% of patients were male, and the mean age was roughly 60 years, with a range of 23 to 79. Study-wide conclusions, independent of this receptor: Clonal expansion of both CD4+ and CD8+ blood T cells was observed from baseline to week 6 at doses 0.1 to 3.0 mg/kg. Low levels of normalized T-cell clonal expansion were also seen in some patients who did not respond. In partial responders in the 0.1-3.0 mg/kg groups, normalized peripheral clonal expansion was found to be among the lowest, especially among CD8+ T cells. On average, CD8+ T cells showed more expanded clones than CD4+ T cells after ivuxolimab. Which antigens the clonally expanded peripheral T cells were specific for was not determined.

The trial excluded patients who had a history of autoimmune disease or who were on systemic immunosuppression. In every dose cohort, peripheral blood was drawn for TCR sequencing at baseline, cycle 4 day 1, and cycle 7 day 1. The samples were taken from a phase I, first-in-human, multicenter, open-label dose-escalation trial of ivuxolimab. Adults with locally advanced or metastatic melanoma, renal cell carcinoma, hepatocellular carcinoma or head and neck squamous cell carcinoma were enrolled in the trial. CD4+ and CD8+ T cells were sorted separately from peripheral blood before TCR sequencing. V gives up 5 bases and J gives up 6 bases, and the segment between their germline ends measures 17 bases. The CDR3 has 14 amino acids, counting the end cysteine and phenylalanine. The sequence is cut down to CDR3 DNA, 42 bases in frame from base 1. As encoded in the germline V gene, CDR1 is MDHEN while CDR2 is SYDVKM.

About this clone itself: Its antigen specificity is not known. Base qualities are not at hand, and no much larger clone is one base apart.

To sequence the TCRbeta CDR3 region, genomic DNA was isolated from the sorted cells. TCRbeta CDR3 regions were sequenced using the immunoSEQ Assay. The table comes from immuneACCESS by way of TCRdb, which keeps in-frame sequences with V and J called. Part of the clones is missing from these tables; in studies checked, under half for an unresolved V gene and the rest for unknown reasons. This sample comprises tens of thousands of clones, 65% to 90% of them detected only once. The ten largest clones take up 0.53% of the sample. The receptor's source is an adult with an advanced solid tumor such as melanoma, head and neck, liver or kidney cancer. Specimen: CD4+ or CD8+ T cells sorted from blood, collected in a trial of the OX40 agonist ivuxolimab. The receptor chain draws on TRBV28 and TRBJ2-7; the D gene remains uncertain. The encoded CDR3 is CASSPAAGALEQYF. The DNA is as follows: TGTGCCAGCAGTCCCGCGGCCGGTGCTCTCGAGCAGTACTTC.